The next 10 T cell receptor beta chains were all read from a single sample in a study of T cells in Graves' hyperthyroidism and ophthalmopathy. Amplification of TCR beta CDR3 regions used RNA as the template. The TCR CDR3 first-round RT-PCR relied on the HTBI primer set. One entry per CDR3 protein, called by TCRdb with MiXCR from the multiplex PCR reads. This sample has around 690,000 distinct CDR3 sequences, with around 21% found just once. The source material was blood. These receptors came from a man aged 25 to 40 with Graves' ophthalmopathy.

The rearrangement joins TRBV5-1 to TRBJ2-7; 8 positions agree with TRBD1. The J segment lost 2 bases and the V segment lost 0 bases, leaving 10 bases of the junction unmatched. The CDR3 totals 17 residues. Germline V gene data show CDR1 as SGHRS and CDR2 as YFSETQ. The CDR3 DNA reads as TGCGCCAGCAGCTTGGTGGCAGGGGGCGCCGGAACCTACGAGCAGTACTTC. Translation: CASSLVAGGAGTYEQYF.

The V gene is TRBV5-8, the J gene TRBJ1-1; maybe TRBD1 (6 bases). Per germline, CDR1 SGHTS and CDR2 YDEGEE. This CDR3 has 13 residues. Trimming stripped 3 bases from V and 8 bases from J, with 14 bases between. The CDR3 reads CASSSGGRGEAFF. DNA for the CDR3: TGTGCCAGCAGCTCTGGGGGGCGGGGGGAAGCTTTCTTT. The full variable domain, completed using reference TRBV5-8 and TRBJ1-1, is EAGVTQSPTHLIKTRGQQATLRCSPISGHTSVYWYQQALGLGLQFLLWYDEGEERNRGNFPPRFSGRQFPNYSSELNVNALELEDSALYLCASSSGGRGEAFFGQGTRLTVV.

Remarks on this clonotype: A much larger clone lies one base from this, so it may be a read error. The genes are TRBV28 and TRBJ1-5; 8 positions match TRBD1. CDR1 and CDR2 (germline): MDHEN, SYDVKM. The CDR3 is made up of 15 amino acids. CDR3 DNA: TGTGCCAGTCAGAGGGACAGGTACGGCAATCAGTCCCAGCATTTT. Translating it yields CASQRDRYGNQSQHF.

This clonotype was counted only a few times. The rearrangement links TRBV30 to TRBJ2-2, with D unresolved. The CDR3 consists of 12 residues. Trimming removed 8 bases from V and 5 bases from J, with 12 bases in between. Germline values: CDR1 GTSNPN, CDR2 SVGIG (reference sequence). The CDR3 reads CALAWGTGELFF. The CDR3 nucleotides read TGTGCCCTTGCCTGGGGTACCGGGGAGCTGTTTTTT.

The rearrangement joins TRBV15 to TRBJ2-1, with 8 bases fitting TRBD2. CDR1 and CDR2 from the germline V gene are LNHNV and YYDKDF (reference sequence). The CDR3 is 15 amino acids. Germline trimming cut 8 bases from V and 0 bases from J; bases unmatched to any gene: 6. CDR3 sequence: CATLSGKSSYNEQFF. The DNA of the CDR3 is TGTGCCACCCTTAGCGGGAAGAGCTCCTACAATGAGCAGTTCTTC.

This clonotype was detected a few times. The chain recombines TRBV6-1 with TRBJ2-3; possible D gene TRBD1, 5 bases. Germline V CDR1 and CDR2: MNHNS, SASEGT. Between the trimmed V and J ends, which lost 6 bases and 2 bases, there was a span of 15 bases. The CDR3 length is 15 residues. The CDR3 loop is CASSRRQLFTDTQYF. CDR3 sequence (DNA): TGTGCCAGCAGCAGGCGACAGCTATTCACAGATACGCAGTATTTT.

This clonotype was counted at least ten times. This chain joins TRBV11-3 and TRBJ2-3; no reliable D call. This CDR3 comprises 12 residues. Germline loops: CDR1 SGHNT, CDR2 YENEEA. Deletions cut 6 bases from V and 6 bases from J, with 10 bases between. The CDR3 nucleotides are TGTGCCAGCAGTTATGGAGTGGATACGCAGTATTTT. This gives the protein CASSYGVDTQYF.

Only a few counts were recorded for this clonotype. The J gene is TRBJ2-3, the V gene TRBV6-1, with 10 bases aligning to TRBD2. Trimming at V came to 4 bases and at J to 4 bases, leaving 5 bases not matched to a gene. The CDR3 runs to 15 residues. The germline V gene has CDR1 MNHNS and CDR2 SASEGT. CDR3 protein: CASSAGLASADTQYF. CDR3 bases: TGTGCCAGCAGTGCGGGACTAGCGAGTGCAGATACGCAGTATTTT.

This chain connects TRBV11-2 to TRBJ2-1; no reliable D call. This CDR3 contains 11 residues. V shed 2 bases and J shed 10 bases, with 6 bases lying between them. The V gene's germline CDR1 is SGHAT and CDR2 FQNNGV. CDR3 nucleotide sequence: TGTGCCAGCAGCTTACAACTAGAGCAGTTCTTC. Protein: CASSLQLEQFF.

V is TRBV20-1 and J is TRBJ2-5; D might be TRBD1 or TRBD2, each matching 5 bases. The CDR3 is 13 amino acids. Germline loops: CDR1 DFQATT, CDR2 SNEGSKA (reference sequence). With 0 bases removed from V and 5 bases from J, the gap between germline ends came to 10 bases. CDR3 bases: TGCAGTGCTAGAGACAGCCGGGGCGAGACCCAGTACTTC. Translated, it gives CSARDSRGETQYF.